This T cell receptor (beta chain) stems from a study of regulatory T cells in long-lasting Graves disease. Overall study results and limits: Persistent Graves' cases showed lower TCR diversity than newly diagnosed cases. Preferential use of TRBV28, TRBJ1-2 and TRBJ2-5 was seen in persistent disease.

Time point specified: newly diagnosed GD, antithyroid drugs for less than 3 months. With RNA extracted from PBMCs as input, the TCR library was made. The peripheral blood volume drawn was about 9 milliliters, and it was collected into EDTA tubes. There are many counts of this clonotype. No antigen is known for it. Building the TCR beta libraries relied on iRepertoire HTBI primers, and CDR3 regions underwent Arm-PCR. Each CDR3 protein gets one entry after TCRdb re-called the multiplex PCR reads with MiXCR. The sample has over 450,000 distinct CDR3 sequences, around 11% seen once. The length of the CDR3 is 14 residues. Germline lookup yields CDR1 LGHDT and CDR2 YNNKEL (reference sequence). J was trimmed by 3 bases and V by 3 bases; bases with no gene match: 3. These data were also filed under a second study, of T cells in Graves' hyperthyroidism and ophthalmopathy.

This chain uses TRBV3-1 with TRBJ1-2; 8 positions agree with TRBD1. This clonotype originated in a woman in her twenties or thirties with Graves disease. The sequencing used peripheral blood mononuclear cells (PBMCs), collected at new diagnosis, from a patient treated with antithyroid drugs. The CDR3 spells CASSQLDRDYGYTF. In nucleotides, the CDR3 is TGTGCCAGCAGCCAGCTGGACAGGGACTATGGCTACACCTTC.